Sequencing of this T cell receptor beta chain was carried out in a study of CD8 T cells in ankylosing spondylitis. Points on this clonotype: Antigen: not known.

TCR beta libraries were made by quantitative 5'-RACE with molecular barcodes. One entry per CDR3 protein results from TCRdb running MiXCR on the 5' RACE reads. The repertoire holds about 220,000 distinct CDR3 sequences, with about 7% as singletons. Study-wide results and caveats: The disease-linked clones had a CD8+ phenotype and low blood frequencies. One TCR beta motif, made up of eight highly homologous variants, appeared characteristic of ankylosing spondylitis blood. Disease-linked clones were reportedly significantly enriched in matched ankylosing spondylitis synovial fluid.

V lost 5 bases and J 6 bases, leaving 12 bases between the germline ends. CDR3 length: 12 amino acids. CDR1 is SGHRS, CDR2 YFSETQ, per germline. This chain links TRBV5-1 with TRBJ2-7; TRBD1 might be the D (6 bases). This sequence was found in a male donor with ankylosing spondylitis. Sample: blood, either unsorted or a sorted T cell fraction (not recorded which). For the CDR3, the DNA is TGCGCCAGCAGTTCGACAGGAGCCGAGCAGTACTTC. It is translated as CASSSTGAEQYF.